This TCR beta chain was identified in a study of beta chain features in type 1 diabetes. Of the isolated RNA, all was reverse transcribed, and so the sequenced material was expressed TCRB transcripts. TCRdb's copy holds only in-frame clones and misses some; the assay was immunoSEQ multiplex PCR. The sample consists of over 150,000 clones, around 8.5% of them appearing once. There are many counts of this clone. Antigen: not known. Study-level points and caveats: There was a possibility that cDNA sequencing over-represented cells with high TCR expression.

The TCR sequence derives from a young man in good health. Sequenced sample: central memory CD4+ T cells from blood.

DNA of the CDR3: TGTGCCTGGAGTGTGGGAGGAGGTCAGCCCCAGCATTTT. Translated: CAWSVGGGQPQHF. The rearrangement links TRBV30 to TRBJ1-5, with no clear D. Trimming shortened V by 0 bases and J by 6 bases, and 9 bases separated the two germline ends. This CDR3 comprises 13 residues. Germline CDR1 reads GTSNPN; CDR2 reads SVGIG (reference sequence).